The clone carrying this T cell receptor beta chain was detected only a few times. The target antigen is unknown. CDR1 and CDR2 from the germline V gene are SGHRS and YFSETQ. V was trimmed by 7 bases and J by 6 bases, leaving 11 bases between them. The CDR3 runs to 12 residues. The data originate from a study of blood T cells in healthy people across ages. Study-level points and caveats: Any changes in expanded clonotypes were possibly confounded, as donor CMV status remained unknown. Diversity of TCR beta correlated strongly with naive T cell percentage.

The second PCR ran roughly 6 to 11 cycles with a sample-barcoded 5' primer and J-beta primers. Every sample returned 3 million or more CDR3-containing paired-end reads. MiXCR, applied by TCRdb to the 5' RACE reads, yields one record per CDR3 protein. The table shows more than 1,400,000 distinct CDR3 sequences, with approximately 40% occurring only once. Healthy individuals of Caucasian origin from Russia, aged about 6 to 95, served as donors. V and J are TRBV5-1 and TRBJ1-5, with D hard to call. The sequence was obtained from a woman younger than 35 in good health. Sequencing was carried out using blood. The CDR3 coding sequence is TGCGCCAGCTCGATTACGGGTCAGCCCCAGCATTTT. Translating gives CASSITGQPQHF.